This is a list of T cell receptor beta chains from one sample in a study of shared clonotypes between healthy human individuals. This table comes from immunoSEQ multiplex PCR, and its TCRdb copy is limited to in-frame clones, with some not included. The sample carries around 650,000 clones, approximately 96% recorded once. The sequenced sample was naive CD8+ T cells sorted from blood. The source of these receptors is a woman aged 25-40 years in good health. Both conserved end residues are part of each CDR3. Fields, in order: D gene, J gene, V gene, clone size, CDR3 protein, CDR3 DNA. A D gene is named only where the DNA matches it firmly. Clone size is given for some rows only: seen once, a few or many times, or a class if the clone is expanded.

TRBD1,TRBJ1-1,TRBV4-2,once,CASSPRQGLRTEAFF,TGTGCCAGCAGCCCACGACAGGGTTTAAGGACTGAAGCTTTCTTT
.,TRBJ1-1,TRBV28,.,CASSYVNTEAFF,TGTGCCAGCTCGTACGTGAACACTGAAGCTTTCTTT
.,TRBJ2-4,TRBV7-9,.,CASSGSAQVFKNIQYF,TGTGCCAGCAGCGGGTCGGCCCAGGTATTCAAAAACATTCAGTACTTC
TRBD1,TRBJ2-3,TRBV6-6,.,CASSYEGATDTQYF,TGTGCCAGCAGTTACGAGGGGGCTACAGATACGCAGTATTTT
TRBD2,TRBJ2-1,TRBV28,.,CASSFGAGGPNEQFF,TGTGCCAGCAGTTTCGGGGCGGGAGGGCCCAATGAGCAGTTCTTC
.,TRBJ2-3,TRBV28,.,CASSNDGNTQYF,TGTGCCAGCAGCAATGACGGTAATACGCAGTATTTT
.,TRBJ2-7,TRBV7-9,.,CASSYGTDYEQYF,TGTGCCAGCAGCTACGGGACGGACTACGAGCAGTACTTC
TRBD2,TRBJ2-5,TRBV5-6,.,CASSSPHRLAKETQYF,TGTGCCAGCAGCTCCCCCCACAGACTAGCGAAAGAGACCCAGTACTTC
.,TRBJ2-7,TRBV5-8,.,CATPMTGGSLYEQYF,TGTGCCACCCCGATGACCGGAGGGTCCCTCTACGAGCAGTACTTC
.,TRBJ1-1,TRBV7-8,once,CASSLGTTVNTEAFF,TGTGCCAGCAGCTTGGGGACGACAGTGAACACTGAAGCTTTCTTT
.,TRBJ2-2,TRBV19,.,CASSMGNRDPTGELFF,TGTGCCAGTAGTATGGGGAACAGGGACCCCACCGGGGAGCTGTTTTTT
.,TRBJ1-5,TRBV15,.,CATSRESGQPQHF,TGTGCCACCAGCAGAGAAAGCGGTCAGCCCCAGCATTTT
TRBD1,TRBJ1-1,TRBV30,few,CAWSVGQGRNTEAFF,TGTGCCTGGAGTGTAGGACAGGGGAGGAACACTGAAGCTTTCTTT
.,TRBJ2-7,TRBV5-1,.,CASSLGGSGYEQYF,TGCGCCAGCAGCTTGGGAGGGAGTGGTTACGAGCAGTACTTC
.,TRBJ2-7,TRBV7-6,.,CASSHGQGYEQYF,TGTGCCAGCAGCCACGGGCAGGGGTACGAGCAGTACTTC
TRBD2,TRBJ2-7,TRBV6-6,.,CASSPVGSGRSHEQYF,TGTGCCAGCAGTCCCGTTGGGAGCGGGAGGTCCCACGAGCAGTACTTC
TRBD2,TRBJ2-7,TRBV2,.,CASSEWPSGSPEQYF,TGTGCCAGCAGTGAATGGCCTAGCGGGAGTCCCGAGCAGTACTTC
.,TRBJ2-7,TRBV5-8,.,CASFSPGEGPYEQYF,TGTGCCAGCTTCTCCCCCGGAGAAGGCCCCTACGAGCAGTACTTC
TRBD2,TRBJ2-1,TRBV7-9,.,CASSLSGSMSNEQFF,TGTGCCAGCAGCCTTAGCGGGAGTATGTCCAATGAGCAGTTCTTC
.,TRBJ2-7,TRBV5-4,.,CASSLGGEQYF,TGTGCCAGCAGCTTAGGAGGCGAGCAGTACTTC
TRBD2,TRBJ2-1,TRBV13,.,CAPLAGGPFAYNEQFF,TGTGCCCCACTAGCGGGAGGGCCTTTCGCCTACAATGAGCAGTTCTTC
TRBD1,TRBJ1-6,TRBV28,.,CASRDRDNSPLHF,TGTGCCAGCAGAGACAGGGATAATTCACCCCTCCACTTT
.,TRBJ2-3,TRBV5-1,.,CASSPGLSSTDTQYF,TGCGCCAGCAGCCCCGGGTTATCTAGCACAGATACGCAGTATTTT
.,TRBJ2-7,TRBV5-8,.,CASSLAWNSYEQYF,TGTGCCAGCAGCTTGGCCTGGAACTCCTACGAGCAGTACTTC
.,TRBJ2-7,TRBV5-1,.,CASSSFPGSYEQYF,TGCGCCAGCAGCTCTTTCCCGGGAAGCTACGAGCAGTACTTC
TRBD2,TRBJ2-1,TRBV5-4,.,CASSPGLEFNEQFF,TGTGCCAGCAGCCCGGGACTAGAATTCAATGAGCAGTTCTTC
.,TRBJ2-5,TRBV5-4,.,CASSLEKEETQYF,TGTGCCAGCAGCTTGGAAAAAGAAGAGACCCAGTACTTC
.,TRBJ2-1,TRBV19,.,CASSIGGDNEQFF,TGTGCCAGTAGTATCGGCGGTGACAATGAGCAGTTCTTC
.,TRBJ1-4,TRBV21-1,.,CARVGTGDSLNEKLFF,TGTGCCAGAGTAGGGACAGGGGATTCCCTTAATGAAAAACTGTTTTTT
TRBD1,TRBJ2-7,TRBV5-6,.,CASSYGTGFDEQYF,TGTGCCAGCAGCTACGGGACAGGGTTTGACGAGCAGTACTTC
TRBD1,TRBJ2-3,TRBV27,.,CASSPRTGAGTDTQYF,TGTGCCAGCAGTCCCAGGACAGGGGCAGGCACAGATACGCAGTATTTT
TRBD1,TRBJ2-4,TRBV7-2,.,CASSTYRGLAKNIQYF,TGTGCCAGCAGCACTTACAGGGGGTTAGCCAAAAACATTCAGTACTTC
.,TRBJ1-5,TRBV19,.,CASSMSGYSNQPQHF,TGTGCCAGTAGTATGTCCGGGTATAGCAATCAGCCCCAGCATTTT
.,TRBJ1-5,TRBV5-6,.,CASSLSMQFNQPQHF,TGTGCCAGCAGCTTGTCAATGCAGTTCAATCAGCCCCAGCATTTT
.,TRBJ1-2,TRBV14,once,CASSQGGTTYGYTF,TGTGCCAGCAGCCAAGGTGGGACAACCTATGGCTACACCTTC
.,TRBJ2-5,TRBV7-8,.,CASSLASRGVQETQYF,TGTGCCAGCAGCTTAGCGTCCCGGGGTGTTCAAGAGACCCAGTACTTC
.,TRBJ2-5,TRBV27,.,CASSLGLAETQYF,TGTGCCAGCAGTTTGGGGCTGGCAGAGACCCAGTACTTC
.,TRBJ1-5,TRBV5-8,.,CASSLVFGDQPQHF,TGTGCCAGCAGCTTGGTTTTCGGAGATCAGCCCCAGCATTTT
.,TRBJ2-2,TRBV28,.,CASRSSPTGLFF,TGTGCCAGCAGATCTTCCCCGACAGGGCTGTTTTTT
.,TRBJ2-7,TRBV19,.,CASSTLETSYEQYF,TGTGCCAGTAGTACCCTGGAGACCTCCTACGAGCAGTACTTC
TRBD1,TRBJ2-7,TRBV27,.,CASTPGTGALYEQYF,TGTGCCAGCACCCCCGGGACAGGGGCTCTTTACGAGCAGTACTTC
TRBD1,TRBJ1-1,TRBV28,.,CASGSGGIAEAFF,TGTGCCAGCGGGTCAGGGGGCATCGCTGAAGCTTTCTTT
.,TRBJ2-1,TRBV29-1,.,CSVEEAGSINEQFF,TGCAGCGTTGAGGAGGCGGGATCGATTAATGAGCAGTTCTTC
TRBD2,TRBJ2-5,TRBV7-9,.,CASSPRDYSFETQYF,TGTGCCAGCAGCCCCCGGGACTACTCCTTCGAGACCCAGTACTTC
.,TRBJ1-1,TRBV9,.,CASSVATTGNEAFF,TGTGCCAGCAGCGTAGCTACAACAGGGAACGAAGCTTTCTTT